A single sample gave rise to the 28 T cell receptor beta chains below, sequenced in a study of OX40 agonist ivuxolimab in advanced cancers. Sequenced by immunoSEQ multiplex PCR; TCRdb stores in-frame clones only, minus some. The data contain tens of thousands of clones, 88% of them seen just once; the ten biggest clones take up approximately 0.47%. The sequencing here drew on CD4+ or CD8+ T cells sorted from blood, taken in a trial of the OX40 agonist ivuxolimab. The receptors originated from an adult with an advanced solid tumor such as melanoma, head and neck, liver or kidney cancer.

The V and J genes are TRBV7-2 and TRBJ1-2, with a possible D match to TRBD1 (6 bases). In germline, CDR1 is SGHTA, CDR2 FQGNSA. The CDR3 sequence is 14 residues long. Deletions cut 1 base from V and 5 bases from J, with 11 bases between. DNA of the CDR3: TGTGCCAGCAGCTTAGGGGCAGGGGCTTATGGCTACACCTTC. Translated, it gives CASSLGAGAYGYTF.

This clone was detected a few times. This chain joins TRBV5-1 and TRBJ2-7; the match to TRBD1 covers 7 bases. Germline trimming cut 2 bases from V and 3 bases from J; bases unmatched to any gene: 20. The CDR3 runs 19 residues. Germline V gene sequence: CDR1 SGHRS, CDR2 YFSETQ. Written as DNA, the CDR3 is TGCGCCAGCAGCTTCGGTACAGGGGTTCTCCAACATCGAGACTACGAGCAGTACTTC. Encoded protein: CASSFGTGVLQHRDYEQYF.

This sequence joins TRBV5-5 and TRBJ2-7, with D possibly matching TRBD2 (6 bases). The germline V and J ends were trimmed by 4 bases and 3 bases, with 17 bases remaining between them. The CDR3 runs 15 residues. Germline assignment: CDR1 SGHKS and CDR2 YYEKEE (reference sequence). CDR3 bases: TGTGCCAGCAGCCTTGGGCGGGGCAAACTCTACGAGCAGTACTTC. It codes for CASSLGRGKLYEQYF.

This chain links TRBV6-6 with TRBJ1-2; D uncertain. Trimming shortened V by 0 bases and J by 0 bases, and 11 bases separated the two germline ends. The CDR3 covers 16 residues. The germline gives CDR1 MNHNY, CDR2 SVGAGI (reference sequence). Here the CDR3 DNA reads TGTGCCAGCAGTTACTCGGGCGACATACCTAACTATGGCTACACCTTC. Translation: CASSYSGDIPNYGYTF.

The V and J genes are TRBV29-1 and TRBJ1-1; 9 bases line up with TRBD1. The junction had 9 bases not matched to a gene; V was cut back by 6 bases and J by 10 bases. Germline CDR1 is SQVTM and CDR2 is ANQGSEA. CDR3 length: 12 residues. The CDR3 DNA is TGCAGCGTGGATACAGGGGGCGCCACAGCTTTCTTT. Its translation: CSVDTGGATAFF.

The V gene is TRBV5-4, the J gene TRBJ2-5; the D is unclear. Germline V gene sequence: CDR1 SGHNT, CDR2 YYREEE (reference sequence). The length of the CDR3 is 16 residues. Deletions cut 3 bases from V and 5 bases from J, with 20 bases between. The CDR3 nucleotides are TGTGCCAGCAGCTCTGGGTTTTTCTATTCGGTTGAGACCCAGTACTTC. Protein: CASSSGFFYSVETQYF.

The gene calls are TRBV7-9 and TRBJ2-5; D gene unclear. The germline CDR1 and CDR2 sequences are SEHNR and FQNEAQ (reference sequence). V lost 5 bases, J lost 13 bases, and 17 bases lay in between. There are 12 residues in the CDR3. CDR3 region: CASSRTGSSRYF. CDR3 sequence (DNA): TGTGCCAGCAGCCGGACCGGGTCATCAAGGTACTTC.

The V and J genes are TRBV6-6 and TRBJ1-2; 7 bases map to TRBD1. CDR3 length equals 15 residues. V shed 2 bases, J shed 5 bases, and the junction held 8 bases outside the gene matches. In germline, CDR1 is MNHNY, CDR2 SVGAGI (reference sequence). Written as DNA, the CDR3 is TGTGCCAGCAGTTACGCTAGACAGGGATGGTATGGCTACACCTTC. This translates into CASSYARQGWYGYTF.

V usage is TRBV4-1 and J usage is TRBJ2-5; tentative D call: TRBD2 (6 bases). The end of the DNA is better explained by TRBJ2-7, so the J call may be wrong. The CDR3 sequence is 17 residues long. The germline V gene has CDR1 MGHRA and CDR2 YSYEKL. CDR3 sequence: CASSHVRVGGFSYEQYF. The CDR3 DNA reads TGCGCCAGCAGCCACGTCCGGGTGGGGGGATTCTCCTACGAGCAGTACTTC.

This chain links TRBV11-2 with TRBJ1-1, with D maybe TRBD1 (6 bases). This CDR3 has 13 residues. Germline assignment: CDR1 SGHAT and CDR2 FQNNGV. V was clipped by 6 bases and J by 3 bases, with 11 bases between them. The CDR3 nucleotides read TGTGCCAGCAGGACAGGAGCCGACACTGAAGCTTTCTTT. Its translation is CASRTGADTEAFF.

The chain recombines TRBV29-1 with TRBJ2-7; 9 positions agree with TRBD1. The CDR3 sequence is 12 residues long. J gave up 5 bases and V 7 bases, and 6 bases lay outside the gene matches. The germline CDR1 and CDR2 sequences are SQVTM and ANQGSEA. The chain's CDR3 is CSASGQGNEQYF. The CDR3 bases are TGCAGCGCCTCGGGACAGGGAAACGAGCAGTACTTC.

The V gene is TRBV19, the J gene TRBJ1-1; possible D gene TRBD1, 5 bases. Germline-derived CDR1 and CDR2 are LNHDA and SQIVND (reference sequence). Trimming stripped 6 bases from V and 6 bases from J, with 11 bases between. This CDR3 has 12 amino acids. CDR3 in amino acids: CASSPGASEAFF. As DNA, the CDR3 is TGTGCCAGTAGCCCCGGGGCGTCTGAAGCTTTCTTT.

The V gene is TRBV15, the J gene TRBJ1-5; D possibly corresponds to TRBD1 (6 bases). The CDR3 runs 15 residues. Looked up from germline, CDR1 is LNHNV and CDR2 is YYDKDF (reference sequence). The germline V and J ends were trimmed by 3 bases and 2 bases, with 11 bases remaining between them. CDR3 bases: TGTGCCACCAGCAGCCGCAGACAGGGCAATCAGCCCCAGCATTTT. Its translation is CATSSRRQGNQPQHF.

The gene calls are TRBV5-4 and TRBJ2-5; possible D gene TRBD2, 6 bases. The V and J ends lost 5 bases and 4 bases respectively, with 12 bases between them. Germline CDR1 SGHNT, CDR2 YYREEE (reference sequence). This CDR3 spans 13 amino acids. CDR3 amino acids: CASRTSGAETQYF. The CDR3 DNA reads TGTGCCAGCAGGACTAGTGGTGCAGAGACCCAGTACTTC.

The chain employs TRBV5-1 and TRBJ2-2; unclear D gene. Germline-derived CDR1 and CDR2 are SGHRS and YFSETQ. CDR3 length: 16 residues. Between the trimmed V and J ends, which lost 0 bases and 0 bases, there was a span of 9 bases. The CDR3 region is CASSLVTPSNTGELFF. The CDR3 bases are TGCGCCAGCAGCTTGGTTACACCCTCGAACACCGGGGAGCTGTTTTTT.

The CDR3 sequence is CASSVEKRGGPFLYNEQFF. CDR3 DNA: TGTGCCAGCAGCGTAGAAAAGCGGGGGGGCCCTTTCCTATACAATGAGCAGTTCTTC. The rearrangement uses TRBV9 and TRBJ2-1, with 10 bases identical to TRBD2. CDR3 length: 19 residues. CDR1 SGDLS and CDR2 YYNGEE come from the germline V gene. The V gene end was trimmed by 0 bases and the J gene end by 4 bases; junction bases not matched to a gene: 13.

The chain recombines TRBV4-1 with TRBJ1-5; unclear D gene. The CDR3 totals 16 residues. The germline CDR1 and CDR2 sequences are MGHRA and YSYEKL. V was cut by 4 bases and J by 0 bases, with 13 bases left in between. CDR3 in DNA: TGCGCCAGCAGCCCGGATGCGGACGGTAGCAATCAGCCCCAGCATTTT. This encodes CASSPDADGSNQPQHF.

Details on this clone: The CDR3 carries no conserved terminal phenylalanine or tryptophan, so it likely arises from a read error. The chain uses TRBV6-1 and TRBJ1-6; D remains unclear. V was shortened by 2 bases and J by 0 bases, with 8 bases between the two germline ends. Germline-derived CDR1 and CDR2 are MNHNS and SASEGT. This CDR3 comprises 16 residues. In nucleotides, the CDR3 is TGTGCCAGCAGTGAATCGCCCAGCTCCTATAATTCACCCCTCCACCTT. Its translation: CASSESPSSYNSPLHL.

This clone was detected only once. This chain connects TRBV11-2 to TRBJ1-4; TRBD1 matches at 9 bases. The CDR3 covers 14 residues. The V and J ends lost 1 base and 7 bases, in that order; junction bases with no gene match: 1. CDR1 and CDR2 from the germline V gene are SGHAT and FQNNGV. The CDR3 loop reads CASSLGDRAEKLFF. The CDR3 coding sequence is TGTGCCAGCAGCTTAGGGGACAGGGCTGAAAAACTGTTTTTT.

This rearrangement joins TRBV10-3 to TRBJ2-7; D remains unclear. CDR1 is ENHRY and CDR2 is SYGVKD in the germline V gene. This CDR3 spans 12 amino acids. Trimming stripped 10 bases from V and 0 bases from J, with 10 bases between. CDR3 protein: CATSDSSYEQYF. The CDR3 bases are TGTGCCACCTCAGATAGCTCCTACGAGCAGTACTTC.

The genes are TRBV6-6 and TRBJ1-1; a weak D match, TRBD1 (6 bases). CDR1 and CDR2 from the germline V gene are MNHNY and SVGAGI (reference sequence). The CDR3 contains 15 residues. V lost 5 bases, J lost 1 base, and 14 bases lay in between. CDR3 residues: CASSGTGTKNTEAFF. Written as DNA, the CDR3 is TGTGCCAGCAGTGGTACCGGGACAAAGAACACTGAAGCTTTCTTT.

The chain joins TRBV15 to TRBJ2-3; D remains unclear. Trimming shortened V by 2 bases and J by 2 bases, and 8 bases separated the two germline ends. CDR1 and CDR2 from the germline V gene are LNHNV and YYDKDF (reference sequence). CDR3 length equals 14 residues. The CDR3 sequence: CATSRQVITDTQYF. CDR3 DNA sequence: TGTGCCACCAGCAGACAGGTTATCACAGATACGCAGTATTTT.

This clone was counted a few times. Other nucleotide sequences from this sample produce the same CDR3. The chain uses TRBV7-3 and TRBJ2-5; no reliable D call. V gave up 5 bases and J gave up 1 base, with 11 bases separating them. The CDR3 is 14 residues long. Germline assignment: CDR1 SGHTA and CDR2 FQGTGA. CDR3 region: CASSPTGLQETQYF. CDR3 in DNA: TGTGCCAGCAGCCCCACGGGCCTCCAAGAGACCCAGTACTTC.

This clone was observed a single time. CDR3 loop: CAISESGGETQYF. CDR3 sequence (DNA): TGTGCCATCAGTGAGTCTGGGGGAGAGACCCAGTACTTC. The chain combines TRBV10-3 with TRBJ2-5; D may be TRBD1 or TRBD2 (5 bases each). Germline loops: CDR1 ENHRY, CDR2 SYGVKD. V gave up 0 bases and J gave up 4 bases, with 6 bases separating them. This CDR3 contains 13 residues.

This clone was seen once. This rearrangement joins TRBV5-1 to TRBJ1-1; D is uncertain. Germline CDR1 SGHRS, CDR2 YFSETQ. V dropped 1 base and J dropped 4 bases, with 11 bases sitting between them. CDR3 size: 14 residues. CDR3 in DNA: TGCGCCAGCAGCTTGTCTCCAGGTACCACTGAAGCTTTCTTT. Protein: CASSLSPGTTEAFF.

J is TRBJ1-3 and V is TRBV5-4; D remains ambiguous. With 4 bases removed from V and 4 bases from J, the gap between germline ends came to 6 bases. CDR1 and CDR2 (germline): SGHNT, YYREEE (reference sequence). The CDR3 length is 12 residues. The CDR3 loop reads CASSRRGNTIYF. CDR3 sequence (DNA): TGTGCCAGCAGCCGCCGCGGAAACACCATATATTTT.

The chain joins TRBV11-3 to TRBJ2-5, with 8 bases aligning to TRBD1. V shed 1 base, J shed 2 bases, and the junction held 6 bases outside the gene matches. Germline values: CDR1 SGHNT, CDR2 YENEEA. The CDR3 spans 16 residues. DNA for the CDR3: TGTGCCAGCAGCTTAGGACAGGGGACAATACAAGAGACCCAGTACTTC. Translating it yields CASSLGQGTIQETQYF. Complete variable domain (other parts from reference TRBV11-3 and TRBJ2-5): EAGVVQSPRYKIIEKKQPVAFWCNPISGHNTLYWYLQNLGQGPELLIRYENEEAVDDSQLPKDRFSAERLKGVDSTLKIQPAELGDSAVYLCASSLGQGTIQETQYFGPGTRLLVL.

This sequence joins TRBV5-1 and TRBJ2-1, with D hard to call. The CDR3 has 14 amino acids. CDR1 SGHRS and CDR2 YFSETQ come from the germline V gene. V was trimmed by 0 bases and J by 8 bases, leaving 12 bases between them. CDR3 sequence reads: CASSLGGVRHEQFF. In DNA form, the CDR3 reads TGCGCCAGCAGCTTGGGGGGTGTCAGGCATGAGCAGTTCTTC.